The source of this T cell receptor (beta chain) is a study of blood T cell repertoires in COVID-19. Original processing notes: Amplifying reference gene primers gave estimates of nucleated cell counts. Method: immunoSEQ multiplex PCR; TCRdb's copy keeps in-frame clones and lacks some. The V and J calls and clone size come from that table; D and trimming were worked out from the DNA. The data show 90,000 to 120,000 clones, with 70% to 90% seen just once and around 6.5% held by the top ten. CDR3 length: 13 residues. V was clipped by 3 bases and J by 0 bases, with 6 bases between them. The V gene's germline CDR1 is SGDLS and CDR2 YYNGEE.

The clonotype comes from a man aged 50 or older with active or convalescent COVID-19. What was sequenced was peripheral blood. The chain is built from TRBV9 and TRBJ1-2; D remains ambiguous. In DNA, the CDR3 is TGTGCCAGCAGCGCCCCAGCTAACTATGGCTACACCTTC. Its protein is CASSAPANYGYTF.